Following are 9 T cell receptor beta chains from one sample sequenced in a study of blood T cells in healthy people across ages. A second PCR of roughly 7 to 11 cycles used a sample-barcoded 5' primer and a J-beta primer mix. TCRdb reanalysed the 5' RACE reads using MiXCR and keeps one entry per CDR3 protein. The sample lists 1.5 million to 2 million distinct CDR3 sequences, roughly 52% occurring once. The source material was blood. These receptors originate from a woman in her forties in good health.

This clonotype has only a few counts. V and J are TRBV7-2 and TRBJ2-2, with TRBD2 identical over 8 bases. In germline, CDR1 is SGHTA, CDR2 FQGNSA. V was clipped by 5 bases and J by 1 base; unmatched bases: 6. This CDR3 has 16 residues. The CDR3 nucleotides are TGTGCCAGCAGCCAGCGGGGGAGAGTGAACACCGGGGAGCTGTTTTTT. This encodes CASSQRGRVNTGELFF.

This chain connects TRBV28 to TRBJ2-1; the D call may be TRBD1 or TRBD2 (5 bases each). Between the trimmed V and J ends, which lost 7 bases and 4 bases, there was a span of 20 bases. Germline V gene sequence: CDR1 MDHEN, CDR2 SYDVKM. The CDR3 spans 16 residues. The CDR3 bases are TGTGCCAGCAATCCTTCCCGGGACGGGTATTACAATGAGCAGTTCTTC. Translation gives CASNPSRDGYYNEQFF.

The rearrangement uses TRBV11-2 and TRBJ2-3; a weak D match, TRBD1 (6 bases). Germline CDR1 and CDR2: SGHAT and FQNNGV. Trimming removed 6 bases from V and 0 bases from J, with 19 bases in between. This CDR3 region has 17 residues. The CDR3 loop is CASRNRVIAASTDTQYF. The CDR3 coding sequence is TGTGCCAGCAGAAACAGGGTTATTGCCGCTAGCACAGATACGCAGTATTTT.

The rearrangement joins TRBV15 to TRBJ1-1, with 7 bases identical to TRBD1. CDR3 length: 15 residues. After removal of 2 bases from V and 5 bases from J, the junction contained 8 bases not matched to a gene. Germline values: CDR1 LNHNV, CDR2 YYDKDF (reference sequence). The CDR3 is CATSRPPGQKTEAFF. The CDR3 region has the DNA TGTGCCACCAGCAGACCCCCGGGACAGAAAACTGAAGCTTTCTTT.

A word on this clonotype: Given a much more abundant clone one base away, this may be a read error. V gene TRBV29-1 combines with J gene TRBJ2-7, with TRBD1 matching 10 bases. This CDR3 comprises 14 residues. From germline, CDR1 is SQVTM and CDR2 ANQGSEA. The CDR3 coding sequence is TGCAGCGCCGCAGGGGACAGGGGCCCCTACGAGCGGTACTTC. Encoded protein: CSAAGDRGPYERYF.

The chain couples TRBV2 to TRBJ1-1, with 8 bases fitting TRBD1. CDR3 length: 14 residues. J lost 3 bases, V lost 6 bases, and 6 bases had no gene match. Per the germline V gene, CDR1 is SNHLY and CDR2 is FYNNEI. The CDR3: CASREQGVYTEAFF. The CDR3, as DNA: TGTGCCAGCAGGGAACAGGGGGTATACACTGAAGCTTTCTTT.

The chain couples TRBV12-3 or TRBV12-4 to TRBJ2-5; D might be TRBD1 (5 bases). The CDR3 runs to 12 residues. V gave up 6 bases and J gave up 5 bases, with 10 bases separating them. This CDR3 reads CASSQGFETQYF. As DNA, the CDR3 is TGTGCCAGCAGCCAGGGTTTTGAGACCCAGTACTTC.

This clonotype was found a few times. The J gene is TRBJ2-1, the V gene TRBV7-9, with TRBD2 as a possible D gene (6 bases). Germline CDR1 and CDR2: SEHNR and FQNEAQ (reference sequence). There are 16 residues in the CDR3. V dropped 1 base and J dropped 4 bases, with 14 bases sitting between them. As DNA, the CDR3 is TGTGCCAGCAGCTTAGTGACCCCGCGGGGATACAATGAGCAGTTCTTC. It specifies CASSLVTPRGYNEQFF.

The chain employs TRBV11-1 and TRBJ2-7; 8 bases are a match to TRBD2. V was pared by 3 bases and J by 0 bases, with 7 bases of the junction left unmatched. The CDR3 spans 16 residues. Germline values: CDR1 SGHAT, CDR2 FQDESV (reference sequence). CDR3 DNA sequence: TGTGCCAGCAGCTTTCAAGGACTAGCAAACTCCTACGAGCAGTACTTC. Its translation is CASSFQGLANSYEQYF.